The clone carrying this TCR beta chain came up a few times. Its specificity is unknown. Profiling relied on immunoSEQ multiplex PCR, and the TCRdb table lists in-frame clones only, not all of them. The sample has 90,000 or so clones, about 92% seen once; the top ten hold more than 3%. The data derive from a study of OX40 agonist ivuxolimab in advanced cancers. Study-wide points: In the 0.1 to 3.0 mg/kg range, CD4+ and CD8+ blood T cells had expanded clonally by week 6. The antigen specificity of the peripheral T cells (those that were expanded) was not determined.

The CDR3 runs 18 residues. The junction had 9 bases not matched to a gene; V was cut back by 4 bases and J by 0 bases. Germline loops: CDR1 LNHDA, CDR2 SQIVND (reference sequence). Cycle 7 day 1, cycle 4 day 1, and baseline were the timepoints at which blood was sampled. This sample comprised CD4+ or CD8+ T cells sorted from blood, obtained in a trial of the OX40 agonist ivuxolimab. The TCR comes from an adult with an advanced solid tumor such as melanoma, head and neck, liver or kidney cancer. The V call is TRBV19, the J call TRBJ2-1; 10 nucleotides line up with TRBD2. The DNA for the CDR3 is TGTGCCAGTAGTAGCGGGACTAGCGACTACAGCTCCTACAATGAGCAGTTCTTC. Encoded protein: CASSSGTSDYSSYNEQFF. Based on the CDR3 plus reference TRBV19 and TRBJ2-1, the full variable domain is DGGITQSPKYLFRKEGQNVTLSCEQNLNHDAMYWYRQDPGQGLRLIYYSQIVNDFQKGDIAEGYSVSREKKESFPLTVTSAQKNPTAFYLCASSSGTSDYSSYNEQFFGPGTRLTVL.